The 22 T cell receptor beta chains listed next were all sequenced from one sample in a study of cytomegalovirus exposure and HLA in healthy donors. Vbeta (60) and Jbeta (13) primers were used in the PCR. Profiling relied on immunoSEQ multiplex PCR, and the TCRdb table lists in-frame clones only, not all of them. The data show around 230,000 clones, over 80% seen once. The sequencing sample was made of PBMCs. The receptors were gathered from a man in his forties in good health and CMV-seropositive.

The chain joins TRBV11-3 to TRBJ1-2, with D perhaps TRBD1 (6 bases). V shed 5 bases and J shed 8 bases, with 18 bases lying between them. This CDR3 region has 14 residues. Germline values: CDR1 SGHNT, CDR2 YENEEA. In DNA, the CDR3 is TGTGCCAGCAGCCTCGATCAGGGGTCGTACGGCTACACCTTC. Its translation: CASSLDQGSYGYTF. The variable domain in full, completed from reference TRBV11-3 and TRBJ1-2, reads EAGVVQSPRYKIIEKKQPVAFWCNPISGHNTLYWYLQNLGQGPELLIRYENEEAVDDSQLPKDRFSAERLKGVDSTLKIQPAELGDSAVYLCASSLDQGSYGYTFGSGTRLTVV.

The genes are TRBV11-3 and TRBJ2-3, with D perhaps matching TRBD2 (6 bases). The CDR3 covers 14 residues. Trimming shortened V by 5 bases and J by 5 bases, and 14 bases separated the two germline ends. CDR1 and CDR2 (germline): SGHNT, YENEEA. Here the CDR3 reads CASSLAGSGDTQYF. DNA for the CDR3: TGTGCCAGCAGCCTAGCCGGGAGTGGAGATACGCAGTATTTT. The full variable domain, rest sourced from reference TRBV11-3 and TRBJ2-3, is EAGVVQSPRYKIIEKKQPVAFWCNPISGHNTLYWYLQNLGQGPELLIRYENEEAVDDSQLPKDRFSAERLKGVDSTLKIQPAELGDSAVYLCASSLAGSGDTQYFGPGTRLTVL.

This chain links TRBV19 with TRBJ1-5; TRBD1 matches 7 bases. Germline assignment: CDR1 LNHDA and CDR2 SQIVND (reference sequence). The V segment lost 5 bases and the J segment 2 bases; nucleotides outside the gene matches: 9. The CDR3 has 16 amino acids. CDR3 region: CASSSQGWGGNQPQHF. Here the CDR3 DNA reads TGTGCCAGTAGTTCACAGGGGTGGGGCGGCAATCAGCCCCAGCATTTT.

The chain employs TRBV30 and TRBJ2-7, with 7 nucleotides matching TRBD1. Trimming cost V 0 bases and J 5 bases; bases outside gene matches: 4. The CDR3 spans 13 residues. Germline-derived CDR1 and CDR2 are GTSNPN and SVGIG (reference sequence). The CDR3 loop reads CAWSVGTANEQYF. For the CDR3, the DNA is TGTGCCTGGAGTGTGGGGACAGCGAACGAGCAGTACTTC.

This rearrangement joins TRBV5-8 to TRBJ1-1; D perhaps matches TRBD1 (6 bases). Germline CDR1 and CDR2: SGHTS and YDEGEE. The CDR3 contains 11 residues. V lost 2 bases to trimming and J lost 12 bases, with 11 bases between them. CDR3 sequence reads: CASSFNRATFF. The CDR3 nucleotides are TGTGCCAGCAGCTTTAACAGGGCTACTTTCTTT.

This chain uses TRBV27 with TRBJ2-4; 7 bases are shared with TRBD2. V was clipped by 3 bases and J by 5 bases; unmatched bases: 1. CDR3 length equals 13 residues. Germline V gene data show CDR1 as MNHEY and CDR2 as SMNVEV (reference sequence). This CDR3 reads CASSLGGENIQYF. In DNA form, the CDR3 reads TGTGCCAGCAGTTTGGGAGGGGAAAACATTCAGTACTTC.

V is TRBV7-9 and J is TRBJ2-1, with D uncertain. The V end lost 8 bases, the J end lost 8 bases, and 7 bases lay between the germline ends. The CDR3 sequence is 10 residues long. Germline V CDR1 and CDR2: SEHNR, FQNEAQ (reference sequence). CDR3 region: CASSRDEQFF. Here the CDR3 DNA reads TGTGCCAGCTCTAGAGATGAGCAGTTCTTC.

The V call is TRBV5-6, the J call TRBJ2-2; 7 bases line up with TRBD2. The V and J ends lost 7 bases and 1 base, in that order; junction bases with no gene match: 7. Germline V lookup: CDR1 SGHDT, CDR2 YYEEEE. The CDR3 spans 15 residues. CDR3 nucleotides: TGTGCCAGCGCGGTGGGGGGGATGAACACCGGGGAGCTGTTTTTT. Protein: CASAVGGMNTGELFF.

There are a few counts of this clone. This chain connects TRBV5-1 to TRBJ2-3, with 12 nucleotides matching TRBD2. J lost 2 bases, V lost 2 bases, and 6 bases had no gene match. Germline-derived CDR1 and CDR2 are SGHRS and YFSETQ. The CDR3 has 17 residues. CDR3 DNA: TGCGCCAGCAGCTTATCCGGGACTAGCGGGTTCACAGATACGCAGTATTTT. Its translation: CASSLSGTSGFTDTQYF.

The chain links TRBV2 to TRBJ1-4, with a tentative D call TRBD1 (6 bases). V lost 3 bases to trimming and J lost 7 bases, with 18 bases between them. The CDR3 runs 16 residues. CDR1 SNHLY and CDR2 FYNNEI come from the germline V gene. CDR3 in amino acids: CASSEGTRFLGEKLFF. CDR3 in DNA: TGTGCCAGCAGTGAGGGGACAAGGTTTCTGGGTGAAAAACTGTTTTTT.

V is TRBV10-3 and J is TRBJ1-5; TRBD1 matches 7 bases. The trim removed 0 bases at V and 0 bases at J, leaving 5 bases unmatched. In germline, CDR1 is ENHRY, CDR2 SYGVKD. This CDR3 is 17 amino acids long. CDR3 coding DNA: TGTGCCATCAGTGAGTCGGCGGGACAGCATAGCAATCAGCCCCAGCATTTT. Protein product: CAISESAGQHSNQPQHF.

The rearrangement links TRBV15 to TRBJ2-1, with D perhaps matching TRBD1 (5 bases). This CDR3 spans 17 amino acids. V was cut by 0 bases and J by 2 bases, with 14 bases left in between. Germline CDR1 reads LNHNV; CDR2 reads YYDKDF (reference sequence). CDR3 in amino acids: CATSRDPDRNPYNEQFF. The CDR3 DNA is TGTGCCACCAGCAGAGACCCCGACAGAAACCCCTACAATGAGCAGTTCTTC.

This sequence joins TRBV6-5 and TRBJ2-3; TRBD1 agrees at 10 bases. CDR3 length: 15 amino acids. Germline CDR1 and CDR2: MNHEY and SVGAGI. Germline trimming cut 4 bases from V and 3 bases from J; bases unmatched to any gene: 4. Here the CDR3 DNA reads TGTGCCAGCAGTTCGCCGGGACAGGGGACAGATACGCAGTATTTT. Protein sequence: CASSSPGQGTDTQYF.

This sequence joins TRBV29-1 and TRBJ1-1, with TRBD1 matching over 7 bases. From germline, CDR1 is SQVTM and CDR2 ANQGSEA. The CDR3 runs to 12 residues. J lost 5 bases, V lost 4 bases, and 4 bases had no gene match. DNA for the CDR3: TGCAGCGTTGTGACAGGGTCGACTGAAGCTTTCTTT. Translated: CSVVTGSTEAFF.

The rearrangement links TRBV6-1 to TRBJ1-5; possible D gene TRBD1, 6 bases. V lost 8 bases and J 1 base, leaving 12 bases between the germline ends. Per germline, CDR1 MNHNS and CDR2 SASEGT. This CDR3 comprises 14 residues. CDR3 sequence: CASGWTASNQPQHF. As DNA, the CDR3 is TGTGCCAGCGGGTGGACAGCGAGCAATCAGCCCCAGCATTTT.

This chain connects TRBV18 to TRBJ2-5, with no clear D. CDR1 KGHSH and CDR2 LQKENI come from the germline V gene. The CDR3 totals 13 residues. Trimming took 2 bases from V and 2 from J, leaving 6 bases between them. The CDR3 loop reads CASSPSQQETQYF. The CDR3 bases are TGTGCCAGCTCACCATCACAGCAAGAGACCCAGTACTTC.

The chain links TRBV27 to TRBJ2-1; 14 bases agree with TRBD2. Germline values: CDR1 MNHEY, CDR2 SMNVEV (reference sequence). The CDR3 runs to 17 residues. J was trimmed by 8 bases and V by 1 base; bases with no gene match: 7. This chain's CDR3 is CASSLLTSGRAAHEQFF. The CDR3 bases are TGTGCCAGCAGTTTATTGACTAGCGGGAGGGCCGCCCATGAGCAGTTCTTC.

The chain links TRBV6-1 to TRBJ2-5; 9 bases line up with TRBD2. V was pared by 6 bases and J by 1 base, with 6 bases of the junction left unmatched. The CDR3 runs 15 residues. The germline CDR1 and CDR2 sequences are MNHNS and SASEGT. The CDR3 bases are TGTGCCAGCAGCGCGGGAGGGCTTTCCCAAGAGACCCAGTACTTC. This translates into CASSAGGLSQETQYF.

V is TRBV13 and J is TRBJ1-2; D unresolved. Trimming took off 5 bases at V and 2 bases at J, with 18 bases between the two ends. The CDR3 consists of 16 residues. CDR1 and CDR2 from the germline V gene are PRHDT and FYEKMQ (reference sequence). CDR3 protein: CASSPSDYQSNYGYTF. The DNA of the CDR3 is TGTGCCAGCAGCCCAAGCGATTACCAGTCGAACTATGGCTACACCTTC. The whole variable domain, filled in from reference TRBV13 and TRBJ1-2, reads AAGVIQSPRHLIKEKRETATLKCYPIPRHDTVYWYQQGPGQDPQFLISFYEKMQSDKGSIPDRFSAQQFSDYHSELNMSSLELGDSALYFCASSPSDYQSNYGYTFGSGTRLTVV.

This clone occurred a few times. V gene TRBV19 combines with J gene TRBJ2-4, with a weak D call TRBD1 (5 bases). This CDR3 has 15 amino acids. Deletions cut 0 bases from V and 7 bases from J, with 13 bases between. Germline CDR1 LNHDA, CDR2 SQIVND (reference sequence). CDR3 loop: CASSIDRRAWNIQYF. The CDR3 nucleotides are TGTGCCAGTAGTATAGATCGCAGGGCTTGGAACATTCAGTACTTC.

The V call is TRBV5-1, the J call TRBJ2-1; no definite D call. Germline-derived CDR1 and CDR2 are SGHRS and YFSETQ. This CDR3 has 14 amino acids. Trimming left V 4 bases short and J 6 bases short, with 14 bases between. CDR3 loop: CASSALLNSNEQFF. The CDR3 nucleotides read TGCGCCAGCAGCGCCCTTCTAAACTCCAATGAGCAGTTCTTC.

The table lists this clone with a count of one. The genes are TRBV7-8 and TRBJ2-2, with D perhaps matching TRBD2 (6 bases). CDR1 is SGHVS and CDR2 is FQNEAQ in the germline V gene. This CDR3 spans 15 amino acids. V dropped 5 bases and J dropped 7 bases, with 17 bases sitting between them. Written as DNA, the CDR3 is TGTGCCAGCAGCCCCCGGGAGCGGACGGGCGGGGAGCTGTTTTTT. It codes for CASSPRERTGGELFF.